A selection of T cell receptor beta chains follows, all from one sample in a study of technical replicates of blood from a few donors. Sequenced by immunoSEQ multiplex PCR; TCRdb stores in-frame clones only, minus some. Of tens of thousands of clones listed, around nine tenths are singletons. Sequencing input: PBMCs. The receptor set was obtained from a human donor in good health. Some clones in this sample may be carry-over from other donors' samples. The CDR3 runs from the conserved cysteine through the conserved F or W. The D gene is left open where the match is weak. Not every row has a clone size; where given, it reads once, few, many or a size class.

J gene	D gene	V gene	clone size	CDR3 protein	CDR3 DNA
TRBJ2-2	TRBD2	TRBV7-9	.	CASTPLTSGSETGELFF	TGTGCCAGCACCCCGCTGACTAGCGGGAGTGAAACCGGGGAGCTGTTTTTT
TRBJ2-3	TRBD2	TRBV5-6	.	CASSLEFVAGGVTDTQYF	TGTGCCAGCAGCTTGGAATTCGTTGCGGGGGGGGTGACAGATACGCAGTATTTT
TRBJ1-1	.	TRBV6-6	many	CASSLGTLRNTEAFF	TGTGCCAGCAGTTTGGGGACACTTCGGAACACTGAAGCTTTCTTT
TRBJ2-1	.	TRBV7-3	.	CASSFSPLYNEQFF	TGTGCCAGCAGCTTTTCCCCACTCTACAATGAGCAGTTCTTC
TRBJ1-2	.	TRBV28	.	CASSLGHYGYTF	TGTGCCAGCAGTCTGGGCCACTATGGCTACACCTTC
TRBJ2-1	TRBD2	TRBV5-1	once	CASSYGLAGGPSGEQFF	TGCGCCAGCAGTTACGGACTAGCGGGGGGGCCTTCGGGTGAGCAGTTCTTC
TRBJ2-1	.	TRBV7-9	.	CASSFLPPRGNEQFF	TGTGCCAGCAGCTTCTTACCCCCCAGGGGCAATGAGCAGTTCTTC
TRBJ1-2	.	TRBV9	.	CASSVEAGPYGYTF	TGTGCCAGCAGCGTAGAAGCAGGTCCCTATGGCTACACCTTC
TRBJ2-5	TRBD1	TRBV6-6	.	CASSGWDRAETQYF	TGTGCCAGCAGTGGGTGGGACAGGGCAGAGACCCAGTACTTC
TRBJ1-2	.	TRBV30	.	CAYRFTGYQNYGYTF	TGTGCCTATCGATTTACAGGGTATCAAAACTATGGCTACACCTTC
TRBJ1-5	.	TRBV2	many	CASSEWGVDQPQHF	TGTGCCAGCAGTGAATGGGGGGTGGATCAGCCCCAGCATTTT
TRBJ1-2	.	TRBV6-1	.	CASSETTLNYGYTF	TGTGCCAGCAGTGAAACGACACTGAACTATGGCTACACCTTC
TRBJ1-6	.	TRBV30	.	CAWSVSRSSYNSPLHF	TGTGCCTGGAGTGTATCGAGAAGCTCCTATAATTCACCCCTCCACTTT
TRBJ1-4	.	TRBV6-5	.	CASSDRGHNEKLFF	TGTGCCAGCAGCGACCGGGGTCATAATGAAAAACTGTTTTTT
TRBJ2-7	.	TRBV29-1	.	CSVEWQSPQTGYEQYF	TGCAGCGTTGAATGGCAGTCCCCCCAGACTGGTTACGAGCAGTACTTC
TRBJ2-7	TRBD2	TRBV7-9	few	CASSSASGRSYEQYF	TGTGCCAGCAGCTCAGCTAGCGGTCGCTCCTACGAGCAGTACTTC
TRBJ2-7	.	TRBV11-2	few	CASSAPGEGTYEQYF	TGTGCCAGCAGCGCCCCAGGGGAAGGAACCTACGAGCAGTACTTC
TRBJ2-5	TRBD2	TRBV6-5	.	CASSSWTSGGKETQYF	TGTGCCAGCAGTTCCTGGACTAGCGGGGGGAAAGAGACCCAGTACTTC
TRBJ1-4	TRBD1	TRBV7-2	.	CASSLAGTANEKLFF	TGTGCCAGCAGCTTAGCCGGGACAGCAAATGAAAAACTGTTTTTT
TRBJ2-7	TRBD1	TRBV11-2	.	CASSPTGASSYEQYF	TGTGCCAGCAGCCCGACAGGGGCGAGCTCCTACGAGCAGTACTTC
TRBJ2-6	.	TRBV18	once	CASSPKEGIGGANVLTF	TGTGCCAGCTCACCCAAGGAGGGTATTGGGGGGGCCAACGTCCTGACTTTC
TRBJ2-7	TRBD2	TRBV6-6	.	CASSSRGGSSYEQYF	TGTGCCAGCAGTTCCCGGGGGGGAAGCTCCTACGAGCAGTACTTC
TRBJ1-2	.	TRBV10-3	once	CAISVPGSGVYNYGYTF	TGTGCCATCAGTGTGCCGGGTTCGGGGGTCTATAACTATGGCTACACCTTC
TRBJ2-2	TRBD1	TRBV2	.	CASSPRTGTRGTGELFF	TGTGCCAGCAGTCCAAGGACAGGGACGAGGGGCACCGGGGAGCTGTTTTTT
TRBJ1-2	.	TRBV4-3	.	CASSQEVLGRVPVDYGYTF	TGCGCCAGCAGCCAAGAAGTGTTGGGCCGAGTGCCCGTCGACTATGGCTACACCTTC
TRBJ1-2	.	TRBV5-4	.	CASSPQGAYGYTF	TGTGCCAGCAGCCCACAGGGCGCCTATGGCTACACCTTC